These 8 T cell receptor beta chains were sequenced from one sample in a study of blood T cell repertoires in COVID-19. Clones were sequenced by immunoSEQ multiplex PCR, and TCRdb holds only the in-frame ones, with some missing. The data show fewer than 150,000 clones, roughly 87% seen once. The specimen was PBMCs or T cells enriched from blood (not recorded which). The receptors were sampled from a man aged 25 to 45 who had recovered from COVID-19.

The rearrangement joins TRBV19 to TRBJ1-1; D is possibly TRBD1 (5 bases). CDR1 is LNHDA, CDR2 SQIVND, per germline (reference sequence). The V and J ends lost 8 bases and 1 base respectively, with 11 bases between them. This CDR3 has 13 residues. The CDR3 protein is CASRGEGNTEAFF. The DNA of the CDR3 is TGTGCCAGTCGGGGGGAGGGGAACACTGAAGCTTTCTTT.

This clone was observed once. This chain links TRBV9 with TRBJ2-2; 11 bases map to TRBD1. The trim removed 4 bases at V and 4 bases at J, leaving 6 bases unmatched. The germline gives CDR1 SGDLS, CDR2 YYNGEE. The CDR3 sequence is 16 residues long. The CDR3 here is CASSPRTGGGTGELFF. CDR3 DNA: TGTGCCAGCAGCCCCAGGACAGGGGGCGGCACCGGGGAGCTGTTTTTT.

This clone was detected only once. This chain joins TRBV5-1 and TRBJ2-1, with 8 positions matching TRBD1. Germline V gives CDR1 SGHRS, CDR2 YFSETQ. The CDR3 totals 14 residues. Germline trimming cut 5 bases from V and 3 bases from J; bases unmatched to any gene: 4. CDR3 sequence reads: CASSSGTGYNEQFF. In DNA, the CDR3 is TGCGCCAGCAGTTCCGGGACAGGCTACAATGAGCAGTTCTTC.

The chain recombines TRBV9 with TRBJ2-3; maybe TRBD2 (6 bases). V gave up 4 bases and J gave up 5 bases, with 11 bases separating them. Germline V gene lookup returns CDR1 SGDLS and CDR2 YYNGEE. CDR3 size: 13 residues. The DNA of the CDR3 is TGTGCCAGCAGCCTCGGGGGAAGAGATACGCAGTATTTT. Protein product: CASSLGGRDTQYF.

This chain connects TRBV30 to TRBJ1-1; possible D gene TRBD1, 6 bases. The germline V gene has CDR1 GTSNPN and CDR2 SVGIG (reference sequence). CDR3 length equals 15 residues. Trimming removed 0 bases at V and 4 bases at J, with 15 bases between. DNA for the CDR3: TGTGCCTGGAGTGTTAGCGGGAGGGGGGGCACTGAAGCTTTCTTT. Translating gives CAWSVSGRGGTEAFF.

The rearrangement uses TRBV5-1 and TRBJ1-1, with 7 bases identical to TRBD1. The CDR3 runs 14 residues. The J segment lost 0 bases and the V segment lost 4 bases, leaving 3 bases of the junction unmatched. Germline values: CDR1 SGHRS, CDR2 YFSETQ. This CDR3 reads CASSDDRVNTEAFF. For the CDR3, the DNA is TGCGCCAGCAGCGACGACAGGGTGAACACTGAAGCTTTCTTT.

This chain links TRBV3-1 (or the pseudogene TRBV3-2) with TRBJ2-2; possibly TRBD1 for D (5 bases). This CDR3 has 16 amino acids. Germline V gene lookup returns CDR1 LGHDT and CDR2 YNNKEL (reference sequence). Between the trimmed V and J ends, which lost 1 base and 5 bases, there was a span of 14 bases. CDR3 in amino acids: CASSQGRFQGTGELFF. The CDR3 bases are TGTGCCAGCAGCCAAGGTCGGTTTCAGGGAACCGGGGAGCTGTTTTTT.

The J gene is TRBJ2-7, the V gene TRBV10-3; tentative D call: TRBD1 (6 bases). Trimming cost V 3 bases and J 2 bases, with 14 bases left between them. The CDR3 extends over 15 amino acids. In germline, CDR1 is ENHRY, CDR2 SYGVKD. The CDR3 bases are TGTGCCATCAGTGACCCCGACAGGCCTACCTACGAGCAGTACGTC. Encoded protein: CAISDPDRPTYEQYV.